The next 27 T cell receptor beta chains were all read from a single sample in a study (dated by TCRdb to the mid-2010s). The library was generated by 5' RACE. Sequenced using an Illumina MiSeq. TCRdb took the public reads, trimmed them with fastp at Q25, ran MiXCR for clone calling and kept in-frame beta chains. For every CDR3 protein sequence, its rows merge into one entry that carries the most common genes and DNA. This sample has almost 8,500 distinct CDR3 sequences in its table, and approximately 67% of those were observed once. The ten top clones hold about 4.5% of the sample. Specimen: tumor-infiltrating naive CD4+ T cells sorted from the breast tumor. The sample's cell subset or site label, decoded: naive CD4+ T cells, CD4+CD45RA+CD25-. These receptors all come from a female donor with breast cancer.

V gene TRBV5-1 combines with J gene TRBJ2-5, with D perhaps matching TRBD1 (6 bases). V lost 0 bases to trimming and J lost 1 base, with 10 bases between them. The CDR3 totals 15 residues. Germline CDR1 is SGHRS and CDR2 is YFSETQ. The CDR3 region has the DNA TGCGCCAGCAGCTTGGCTACAGGGTCCCAAGAGACCCAGTACTTC. As protein: CASSLATGSQETQYF.

Note on this clonotype: A read error may produce the germline difference seen at one junction end. The chain employs TRBV20-1 and TRBJ2-6, with D maybe TRBD1 (5 bases). Germline-derived CDR1 and CDR2 are DFQATT and SNEGSKA (reference sequence). This CDR3 has 14 residues. The CDR3 coding sequence is TGCAGTGCTAGTAGGAGCTCTGGGGCCAACGTCCCGACTTTC. It encodes CSASRSSGANVPTF.

In DNA form, the CDR3 reads TGCAGTGCTAGAGGGGCGGGACAGGGTAGTACGAATGAAAAACTGTTTTTT. It codes for CSARGAGQGSTNEKLFF. This chain joins TRBV20-1 and TRBJ1-4, with 9 bases fitting TRBD1. After removal of 1 base from V and 5 bases from J, the junction contained 11 bases not matched to a gene. Germline CDR1 and CDR2: DFQATT and SNEGSKA (reference sequence). The CDR3 runs to 17 residues.

The chain couples TRBV7-2 to TRBJ2-1; a possible D gene is TRBD1 (5 bases). Per the germline V gene, CDR1 is SGHTA and CDR2 is FQGNSA. The CDR3 length is 15 residues. V was trimmed by 4 bases and J by 9 bases, leaving 19 bases between them. The CDR3 nucleotides read TGTGCCAGCAGCTACCGACAGTCCCCCCATGCTGAGCAGTTCTTC. It yields the protein CASSYRQSPHAEQFF.

The genes are TRBV7-9 and TRBJ2-7; 10 bases fit TRBD1. With V trimmed by 1 base and J by 2 bases, 5 bases remained unmatched. Germline V CDR1 and CDR2: SEHNR, FQNEAQ (reference sequence). CDR3 length equals 16 residues. CDR3 in amino acids: CASSLVDGTGAYEQYF. The CDR3 nucleotides read TGTGCCAGCAGCTTAGTAGATGGGACAGGGGCCTACGAGCAGTACTTC.

This clonotype was picked up a small number of times. This rearrangement joins TRBV5-1 to TRBJ2-7, with a tentative D call TRBD2 (5 bases). Germline loops: CDR1 SGHRS, CDR2 YFSETQ. The CDR3 is 14 amino acids. The V end was cut by 4 bases, the J end by 6 bases, with 17 bases between. Written as DNA, the CDR3 is TGCGCCAGCAGCCCGTCCGGGGTAACAACCGAGCAGTACTTC. This gives the protein CASSPSGVTTEQYF.

The V gene is TRBV6-5, the J gene TRBJ2-3; 8 nucleotides agree with TRBD2. Germline V CDR1 and CDR2: MNHEY, SVGAGI. This CDR3 spans 15 amino acids. The junction had 10 bases not matched to a gene; V was cut back by 6 bases and J by 5 bases. CDR3 sequence (DNA): TGTGCCAGCAGGCCAGCGGGAGTAGGTGGAGATACGCAGTATTTT. Translation gives CASRPAGVGGDTQYF.

The rearrangement links TRBV5-1 to TRBJ1-1, with D possibly being TRBD1 (6 bases). V lost 0 bases and J 3 bases, leaving 9 bases between the germline ends. Germline CDR1 and CDR2: SGHRS and YFSETQ. The CDR3 sequence is 14 residues long. The CDR3 spells CASSLGGRDTEAFF. CDR3 sequence (DNA): TGCGCCAGCAGCTTGGGGGGGCGTGACACTGAAGCTTTCTTT.

The CDR3 DNA is TGTGCCAGCAGTCTTCGACAGGGTCTTGAAAAACTGTTTTTT. This translates into CASSLRQGLEKLFF. The chain is built from TRBV6-1 and TRBJ1-4; 7 bases align to TRBD1. There are 14 residues in the CDR3. V shed 5 bases and J 7 bases; nucleotides not matched to a gene: 7. The V gene's germline CDR1 is MNHNS and CDR2 SASEGT.

This chain joins TRBV11-2 and TRBJ2-3; D is unclear. Trimming took off 6 bases at V and 2 bases at J, with 6 bases between the two ends. Germline loops: CDR1 SGHAT, CDR2 FQNNGV. CDR3 length: 12 residues. CDR3 nucleotides: TGTGCCAGCAGTCTCCCCACAGATACGCAGTATTTT. Residues: CASSLPTDTQYF. The complete variable domain, with remaining parts taken from reference TRBV11-2 and TRBJ2-3, reads EAGVAQSPRYKIIEKRQSVAFWCNPISGHATLYWYQQILGQGPKLLIQFQNNGVVDDSQLPKDRFSAERLKGVDSTLKIQPAKLEDSAVYLCASSLPTDTQYFGPGTRLTVL.

The chain carries TRBV5-1 and TRBJ1-3, with D possibly being TRBD1 (6 bases). Trimming took 1 base from V and 3 from J, leaving 14 bases between them. The germline gives CDR1 SGHRS, CDR2 YFSETQ. The CDR3 runs 16 residues. The CDR3 is CASSLTGLDGGNTIYF. CDR3 in DNA: TGCGCCAGCAGCTTGACAGGGCTCGACGGTGGAAACACCATATATTTT. Full variable domain (rest looked up from reference TRBV5-1 and TRBJ1-3): KAGVTQTPRYLIKTRGQQVTLSCSPISGHRSVSWYQQTPGQGLQFLFEYFSETQRNKGNFPGRFSGRQFSNSRSEMNVSTLELGDSALYLCASSLTGLDGGNTIYFGEGSWLTVV.

This clonotype has a single count. The V call is TRBV6-5, the J call TRBJ2-7; 7 bases align to TRBD1. Trimming removed 6 bases from V and 0 bases from J; junction bases left unmatched: 14. The length of the CDR3 is 17 residues. CDR1 is MNHEY, CDR2 SVGAGI, per germline. The CDR3 is CASRADPTGSYSYEQYF. The CDR3, as DNA: TGTGCCAGCAGGGCGGATCCGACAGGGTCATACTCCTACGAGCAGTACTTC.

V gene TRBV12-3 or TRBV12-4 combines with J gene TRBJ2-5, with D tentatively TRBD2 (5 bases). V lost 7 bases and J 2 bases, leaving 8 bases between the germline ends. CDR3 size: 12 residues. The CDR3 protein is CASTGIQETQYF. CDR3 DNA sequence: TGTGCCAGCACCGGGATTCAAGAGACCCAGTACTTC.

The CDR3 sequence: CSVASGSYEQYF. CDR3 nucleotides: TGCAGCGTTGCGTCGGGATCCTACGAGCAGTACTTC. This chain connects TRBV29-1 to TRBJ2-7, with D possibly being TRBD2 (5 bases). Germline V gene lookup returns CDR1 SQVTM and CDR2 ANQGSEA. This CDR3 spans 12 amino acids. V dropped 4 bases and J dropped 1 base, with 8 bases sitting between them.

A single count supports this clonotype. DNA of the CDR3: TGTGCCAGCAGCCTGCAAGGACAGGGGGCCCAAGAGGTGGCTTTCTTT. Its protein is CASSLQGQGAQEVAFF. The chain joins TRBV7-3 to TRBJ1-1; 11 nucleotides align to TRBD1. The junction had 16 bases not matched to a gene; V was cut back by 5 bases and J by 11 bases. This CDR3 is built from 16 residues. Germline values: CDR1 SGHTA, CDR2 FQGTGA. Combining the CDR3 with reference TRBV7-3 and TRBJ1-1 gives the whole variable domain GAGVSQTPSNKVTEKGKYVELRCDPISGHTALYWYRQSLGQGPEFLIYFQGTGAADDSGLPNDRFFAVRPEGSVSTLKIQRTERGDSAVYLCASSLQGQGAQEVAFFGQGTRLTVV.

The J gene is TRBJ2-1, the V gene TRBV5-1; 7 nucleotides agree with TRBD1. V was clipped by 0 bases and J by 4 bases; unmatched bases: 4. The CDR3 extends over 15 amino acids. CDR1 and CDR2 (germline): SGHRS, YFSETQ. The CDR3 protein is CASSLGTGAYNEQFF. DNA of the CDR3: TGCGCCAGCAGCTTGGGTACAGGGGCATACAATGAGCAGTTCTTC.

The gene calls are TRBV12-3 or TRBV12-4 and TRBJ2-2; 8 bases match TRBD2. The CDR3 totals 15 residues. Trimming at V came to 5 bases and at J to 5 bases, leaving 7 bases not matched to a gene. The CDR3 coding sequence is TGTGCCAGCAGTCCTACGGGGGGGCGGACCGGGGAGCTGTTTTTT. Translated: CASSPTGGRTGELFF.

The chain links TRBV12-3 or TRBV12-4 to TRBJ2-7; TRBD1 is a possible D gene (6 bases). Trimming took 5 bases from V and 0 from J, leaving 14 bases between them. This CDR3 comprises 15 residues. CDR3 coding DNA: TGTGCCAGCAGTCCGACAGGATCCCTCTCCTACGAGCAGTACTTC. As protein: CASSPTGSLSYEQYF.

V and J are TRBV28 and TRBJ2-7; 10 nucleotides agree with TRBD2. The germline V gene has CDR1 MDHEN and CDR2 SYDVKM. V shed 7 bases and J 6 bases; nucleotides not matched to a gene: 6. The CDR3 extends over 13 amino acids. The CDR3, as DNA: TGTGCCAGCACTCTAGCGGGAGTTAGCGAGCAGTACTTC. Its translation is CASTLAGVSEQYF.

The V gene is TRBV7-3, the J gene TRBJ2-2; D gene ambiguous. Looked up from germline, CDR1 is SGHTA and CDR2 is FQGTGA. V was trimmed by 5 bases and J by 5 bases, leaving 9 bases between them. The CDR3 runs to 13 residues. CDR3: CASSRDKTGELFF. The CDR3 DNA sequence: TGTGCCAGCAGCCGTGATAAAACCGGGGAGCTGTTTTTT.

The chain couples TRBV5-1 to TRBJ2-2; 8 bases align to TRBD1. With V trimmed by 0 bases and J by 14 bases, 6 bases remained unmatched. The CDR3 runs to 13 residues. The V gene's germline CDR1 is SGHRS and CDR2 YFSETQ. The CDR3 DNA follows: TGCGCCAGCAGCTTGGCCGGCCAGGGGGCACTGTTTTTT. Protein: CASSLAGQGALFF.

This clonotype was observed once. The chain links TRBV6-5 to TRBJ2-7, with 10 bases aligning to TRBD1. Trimming cost V 5 bases and J 7 bases; bases outside gene matches: 8. This CDR3 has 14 amino acids. Germline values: CDR1 MNHEY, CDR2 SVGAGI. The CDR3 loop is CASSKGQGVWEQYF. CDR3 bases: TGTGCCAGCAGTAAAGGACAGGGGGTTTGGGAGCAGTACTTC.

The gene calls are TRBV7-3 and TRBJ2-1, with 9 bases that match TRBD2. The germline gives CDR1 SGHTA, CDR2 FQGTGA. This CDR3 spans 16 amino acids. The junction had 10 bases not matched to a gene; V was cut back by 2 bases and J by 8 bases. CDR3 amino acids: CASSLAGGGGAYEQFF. CDR3 bases: TGTGCCAGCAGCTTAGCGGGTGGCGGGGGGGCCTATGAGCAGTTCTTC.

J is TRBJ1-3 and V is TRBV18; D not certain. CDR3 size: 15 residues. V lost 5 bases and J lost 2, with 13 bases in between. The germline V gene encodes CDR1 KGHSH and CDR2 LQKENI. CDR3 protein: CASSKERPPGNTIYF. The CDR3 nucleotides read TGTGCCAGCTCAAAGGAGAGGCCACCTGGAAACACCATATATTTT.

This chain links TRBV20-1 with TRBJ2-5; the match to TRBD1 covers 9 bases. The CDR3 has 11 residues. CDR1 is DFQATT, CDR2 SNEGSKA, per germline (reference sequence). The CDR3 coding sequence is TGCAGAACAGGGGGCGAAGAGACCCAGTACTTC. Residues: CRTGGEETQYF.

The gene calls are TRBV6-1 and TRBJ2-1, with a possible D match to TRBD1 (6 bases). Per germline, CDR1 MNHNS and CDR2 SASEGT. The CDR3 has 17 residues. The ends were cut back, 7 bases at V and 3 bases at J, with 22 bases in the middle. The CDR3 DNA is TGTGCCAGCAAACCTGCGAGCTCAGGGGACATCTACAATGAGCAGTTCTTC. Translated: CASKPASSGDIYNEQFF.

The chain joins TRBV20-1 to TRBJ2-1, with D uncertain. The ends were cut back, 0 bases at V and 4 bases at J, with 13 bases in the middle. The CDR3 covers 15 residues. The germline CDR1 and CDR2 sequences are DFQATT and SNEGSKA (reference sequence). CDR3 sequence: CSARDRRQRYNEQFF. CDR3 in DNA: TGCAGTGCTAGAGATCGGCGGCAAAGGTACAATGAGCAGTTCTTC.